This TCR beta chain was identified in a study of cytomegalovirus exposure and HLA in healthy donors listed by TCRdb under 2017. Regarding the complete study: According to an earlier analysis of 550 to 750 of the donors, about 179 million T cells yielded 90 million to 130 million unique TCR beta sequences and 276 Gb of sequence data. An early release that covered 640 HLA-typed donors contained approximately 290 gigabases of sequencing data and some 87 million unique TCR sequences. Of the 300 to 450 genotyped donors, 65% to 90% fell in the genetic ancestry cluster associated with self-reported Caucasian donors. The study aimed to test whether signatures of past pathogen exposure could be identified by cataloging public T cell receptors. Using immunosequencing, the study profiled T cell repertoires from fewer than 700 subjects and related those repertoires to cytomegalovirus serostatus. Besides the first cohort of roughly 700 subjects, a separate validation cohort made up of 95 to 150 different subjects was used. To predict cytomegalovirus infection status, the study brought together high-throughput TCR immunosequencing, statistical association of individual TCRs with disease status, and machine learning. A later analysis re-analyzed previously published TCR beta repertoires from roughly 600 donors and added high-resolution HLA genotyping to study TCR occurrence patterns. In the later analysis, no new phenotypic data were used to find candidate immune exposures; instead, reliance was placed on TCR beta sequences and their occurrence across donors. An earlier analysis of several hundred of the donors applied high-throughput TCR beta sequencing to assess whether each TCR beta V gene segment acted as functional or pseudogenic. Donor age, sex, ethnicity and CMV serostatus were collected together with the repertoire data. In a later genetic analysis, genome-wide SNP genotypes for about 65% of the 666 donors were used, and that subset was treated as a discovery cohort. All discovery cohort repertoires had been generated on a single sequencing platform. HLA typing covered class I and class II loci at four-digit resolution. Typing coverage differed by locus: A, B, C, DRB1 and DQB1 were typed in about 629-640 donors, DQA1 in 500 to 550, DPA1 in some 610, and DPB1 in 472. About five DR-DQ haplotypes were treated as single units for association and clustering because of strong linkage in the cohort. Among about 400 genotyped donors of the cohort, an average of around 250,000 unique TCR beta nucleotide sequences was sequenced per donor, of which about 18% were non-productive.

Reading the germline V gene gives CDR1 LGHNA and CDR2 YSLEER. V is clipped by 1 base and J by 1 base, and the sequence between their germline boundaries is 7 bases long. The CDR3 starts with the cysteine, ends with the phenylalanine, and has 15 residues. The read is trimmed to its CDR3 DNA, 45 bases read in frame from base 1. The cohort comprised more than 550 healthy bone marrow donors. Cohort members were all nominally healthy when sampled, although unrecorded immune exposures were likely present. The donor tested CMV seronegative and was one of the 352 seronegative cohort members. Each donor provided a peripheral blood sample, and peripheral blood mononuclear cells were used for TCR beta sequencing. Genomic DNA extraction from the blood cell samples was performed with the Qiagen DNeasy Blood Extraction Kit. What the authors observed across the whole study: A later analysis associated about 17,000 TCR beta sequences with specific HLA alleles at a false discovery rate of 0.05. Because the 87-base-pair reads could not distinguish some IMGT-functional V segments, including TRBV6-2 and TRBV6-3, those segments were excluded. A further reported finding was that TCR beta sequences accurately predicted the HLA-A and HLA-B alleles for most subjects in the first cohort. The earlier analysis of 587 of the donors excluded roughly 17 rarely observed V segments, including chromosome 9 orphons, because counts were too low. Compared with equally common non-associated chains, HLA-associated TCR beta chains in a later analysis were more clonally expanded and had lower generation probabilities. A few of the identified cytomegalovirus-associated TCR beta chains were confirmed in vitro to be specific for cytomegalovirus antigens. In a later genetic analysis, fewer N-insertions in productive TCRs were reported among donors in an Asian-associated ancestry cluster than the approximately 710-donor mean. The classifier was reported to diagnose cytomegalovirus status with high specificity and sensitivity in both the original and validation cohorts. The authors suggested that the approach could potentially be generalized to other disease states and immunological phenotypes. An association between a missense DCLRE1C variant and V-gene and J-gene trimming of TCR beta chains was found in a later genetic analysis and replicated in an independent cohort. For the cohort, immune exposure information was limited to CMV serostatus. According to a later analysis, parvovirus B19, influenza, CMV and Epstein-Barr virus appeared linked to several top co-occurrence clusters. Correlated functional status among segregating V segments might be attributable to linkage disequilibrium, but an unknown experimental factor could not be ruled out. A later analysis found that most CMV-associated TCR beta chains appeared HLA-restricted, with HLA associations seemingly driven largely by CMV exposure. Sequencing depth was assumed to be roughly uniform across donors in the presence/absence analyses, though that assumption may not hold. A group of highly shared sequence variants was considered likely to be a technical artifact of the sequencing pipeline. The study gave a list of around 170 TCR beta chains associated with cytomegalovirus. This cohort had only TCR beta chains sequenced, and the lack of alpha or paired-chain data limited which features could be detected. Because HLA typing was missing for some donors at each locus, association tests included only the typed subset. An earlier analysis of some 590 of the donors showed that most TCR beta V segments appeared in productive rearrangements either about 87% or about 30% of the time, which broadly matched IMGT annotations. Assigning TCR associations to individual alleles was difficult when HLA alleles, especially DR and DQ, strongly co-occurred. In a later analysis, the rate of TCR association differed among HLA loci, with DRB1 alleles having the most associated TCRs and HLA-C alleles having the fewest. While some public TCRs were present in many individuals, most TCR sequences turned up only very rarely across donors.

Details on this clone: Its antigen target is currently unknown. No clone much larger than this one lies a single base away; base qualities are absent.

The library was generated by the immunoSEQ multiplex PCR assay. The multiplex PCR relied on a mix of 60 forward primers for TCR Vbeta segments and 13 reverse primers for TCR Jbeta segments. Amplification of the CDR3 region of rearranged TCR beta genes was performed with a multiplex PCR assay on genomic DNA. The amplified TCR beta libraries were sequenced on the Illumina HiSeq System as 87-base-pair reads. The study's own analysis went as follows. A later analysis counted approximately 74 million unique TCR beta chains across the approximately 700 repertoires, and roughly 10 million of these chains were shared by at least two donors. A nearest-neighbor algorithm error-corrected the raw reads and collapsed the reads into unique sequences, merging closely related sequences to remove PCR and sequencing errors. CDR3 sequences were aligned to IMGT reference sequences to assign V, D and J gene segments. For a sequence to be retained, at least a six-nucleotide match to both a V gene segment and a J gene segment was required. Rearrangements were called productive when the CDR3 lacked stop codons and stayed in frame with V and J; all others were non-productive. CDR3 was defined according to IMGT convention as the region running from the second conserved V-encoded cysteine to the conserved J-encoded phenylalanine. The earlier analysis of approximately 590 of the donors excluded any sequence lacking an unambiguous match to a single V gene segment. An earlier analysis of fewer than 750 of the donors called V segments functional above 56.7% productive rearrangements and segregating when the between-donor standard deviation exceeded 5%. A statistical classification framework was built to diagnose cytomegalovirus status from the catalog of TCR beta chain sequences. In a later analysis, V and J genes were assigned by comparing TCR nucleotide sequences against IMGT/GENE-DB human TR gene sequences. In a later analysis, CDR3 sequences and most-parsimonious VDJ recombination scenarios were assigned using the TCRdist pipeline. In a later analysis, each TCR beta chain was defined by its CDR3 amino acid sequence together with its V-gene family, and reads lacking a unique V-gene family were excluded. To address suspected cross-contamination and a sequencing artifact, a later analysis removed under 600 highly shared, low-generation-probability nucleotide sequences. For each public chain, a later analysis derived a clonal expansion index from normalized ranks of inferred template counts within each repertoire. Generation probabilities in a later analysis came from a VDJ recombination model fitted to out-of-frame rearrangements, and those results were checked against IGoR. A later analysis scored TCR-TCR, TCR-HLA and TCR-CMV co-occurrence with hypergeometric tests, applying a repertoire-size bias correction to TCR pairs. A later analysis estimated false discovery rates by permuting HLA or CMV assignments 20 times. In a later analysis, co-occurring TCRs were grouped using DBSCAN, with TCRdist sequence similarity added in when clustering inside HLA-allele-positive subsets. Co-occurrence clustering excluded repertoires with fewer than 30,000 or more than 120,000 public chains, plus five with anomalous nucleotide sharing. As stored in TCRdb, this immuneACCESS dataset retains in-frame rearrangements with V and J assigned. A fraction of the clones does not appear; measured against another copy, unresolved V genes explain less than half of the discrepancy, and the remainder lacks a known reason. That table is the source of V, J and clone size, and D and trimming were worked out from the DNA. This sample comprises 100,000 to 150,000 clones, about 81% of them detected only once. Together, the top ten hold roughly 1.1% of the sample.

Sequencing used PBMCs. This clonotype was sampled from a woman in her thirties in good health and CMV-seronegative. Recombination linked TRBV4-3 to TRBJ2-2; TRBD1 could be the D gene, as 5 bases match. The CDR3 region reads CASSQGTGNTGELFF. The sequence in DNA is TGCGCCAGCAGCCAAGGTACAGGGAACACCGGGGAGCTGTTTTTT.